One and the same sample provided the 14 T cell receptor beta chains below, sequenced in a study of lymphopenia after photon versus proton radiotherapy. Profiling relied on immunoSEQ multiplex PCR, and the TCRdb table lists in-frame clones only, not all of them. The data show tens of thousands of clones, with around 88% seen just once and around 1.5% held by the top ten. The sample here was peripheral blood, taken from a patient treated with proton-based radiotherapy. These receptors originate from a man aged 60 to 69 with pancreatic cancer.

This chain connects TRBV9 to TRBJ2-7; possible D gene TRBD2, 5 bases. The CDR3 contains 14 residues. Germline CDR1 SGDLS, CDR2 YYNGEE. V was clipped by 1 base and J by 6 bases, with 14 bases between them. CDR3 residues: CASSVSPSYAEQYF. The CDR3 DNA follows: TGTGCCAGCAGCGTAAGTCCTAGCTACGCCGAGCAGTACTTC.

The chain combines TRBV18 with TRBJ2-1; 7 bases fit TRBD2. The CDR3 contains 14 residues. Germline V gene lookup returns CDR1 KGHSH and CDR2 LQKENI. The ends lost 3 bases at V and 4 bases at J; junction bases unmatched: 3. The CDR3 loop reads CASSPGTTYNEQFF. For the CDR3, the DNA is TGTGCCAGCTCACCCGGGACTACTTACAATGAGCAGTTCTTC. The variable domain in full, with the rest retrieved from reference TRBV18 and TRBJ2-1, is NAGVMQNPRHLVRRRGQEARLRCSPMKGHSHVYWYRQLPEEGLKFMVYLQKENIIDESGMPKERFSAEFPKEGPSILRIQQVVRGDSAAYFCASSPGTTYNEQFFGPGTRLTVL.

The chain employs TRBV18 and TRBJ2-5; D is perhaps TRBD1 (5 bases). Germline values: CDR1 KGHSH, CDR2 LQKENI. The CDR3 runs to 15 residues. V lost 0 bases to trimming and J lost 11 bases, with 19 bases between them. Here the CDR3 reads CASSPPSRVEDEQYF. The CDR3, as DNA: TGTGCCAGCTCACCACCCTCCAGGGTAGAAGATGAGCAGTACTTC.

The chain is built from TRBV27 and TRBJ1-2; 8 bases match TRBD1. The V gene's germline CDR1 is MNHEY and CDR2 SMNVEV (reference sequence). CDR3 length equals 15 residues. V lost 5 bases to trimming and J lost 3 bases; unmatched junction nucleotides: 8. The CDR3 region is CASSPRQGKDYGYTF. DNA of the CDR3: TGTGCCAGCAGTCCCCGACAGGGGAAAGACTATGGCTACACCTTC.

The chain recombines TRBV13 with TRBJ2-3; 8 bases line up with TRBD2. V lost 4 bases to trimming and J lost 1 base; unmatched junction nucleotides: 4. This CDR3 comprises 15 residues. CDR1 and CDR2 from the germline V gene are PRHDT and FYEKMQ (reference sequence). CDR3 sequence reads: CASSWGTSGTDTQYF. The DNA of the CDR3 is TGTGCCAGCAGCTGGGGGACTAGTGGCACAGATACGCAGTATTTT.

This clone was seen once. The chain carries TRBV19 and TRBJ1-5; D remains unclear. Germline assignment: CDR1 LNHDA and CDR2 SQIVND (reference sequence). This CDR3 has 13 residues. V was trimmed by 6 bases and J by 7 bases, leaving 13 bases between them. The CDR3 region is CASRKRMEQPQHF. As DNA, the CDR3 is TGTGCCAGTAGAAAACGGATGGAGCAGCCCCAGCATTTT.

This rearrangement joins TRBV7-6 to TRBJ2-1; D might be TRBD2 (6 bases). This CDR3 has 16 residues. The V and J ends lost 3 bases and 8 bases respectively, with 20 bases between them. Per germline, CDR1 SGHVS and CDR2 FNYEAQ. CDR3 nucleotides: TGTGCCAGCAGCTTTTGGAGTGCGGGGTATATAGATGAGCAGTTCTTC. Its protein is CASSFWSAGYIDEQFF.

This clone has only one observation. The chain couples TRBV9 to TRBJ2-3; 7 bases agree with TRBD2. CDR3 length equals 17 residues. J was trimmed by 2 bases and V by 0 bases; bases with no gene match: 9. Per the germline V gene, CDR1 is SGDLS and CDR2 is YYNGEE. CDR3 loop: CASSVDQGGEATDTQYF. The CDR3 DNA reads TGTGCCAGCAGCGTAGATCAGGGAGGGGAGGCCACAGATACGCAGTATTTT.

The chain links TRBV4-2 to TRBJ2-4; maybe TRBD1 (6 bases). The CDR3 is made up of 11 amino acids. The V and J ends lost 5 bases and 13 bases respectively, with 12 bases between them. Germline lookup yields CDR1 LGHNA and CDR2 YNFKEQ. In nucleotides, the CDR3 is TGTGCCAGCAGCGATAGGACAGCCCAGTACTTC. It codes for CASSDRTAQYF.

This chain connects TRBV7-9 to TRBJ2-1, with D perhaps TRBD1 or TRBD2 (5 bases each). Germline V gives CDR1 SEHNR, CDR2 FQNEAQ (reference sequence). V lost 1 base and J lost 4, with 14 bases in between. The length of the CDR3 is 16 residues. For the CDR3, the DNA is TGTGCCAGCAGCTTAGGAAGGGACGGAAGATACAATGAGCAGTTCTTC. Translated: CASSLGRDGRYNEQFF.

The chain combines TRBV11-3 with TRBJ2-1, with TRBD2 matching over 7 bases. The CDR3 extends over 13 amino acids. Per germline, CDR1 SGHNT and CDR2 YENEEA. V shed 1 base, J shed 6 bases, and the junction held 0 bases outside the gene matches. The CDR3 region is CASSLGTSNEQFF. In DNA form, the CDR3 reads TGTGCCAGCAGCTTAGGGACTAGCAATGAGCAGTTCTTC.

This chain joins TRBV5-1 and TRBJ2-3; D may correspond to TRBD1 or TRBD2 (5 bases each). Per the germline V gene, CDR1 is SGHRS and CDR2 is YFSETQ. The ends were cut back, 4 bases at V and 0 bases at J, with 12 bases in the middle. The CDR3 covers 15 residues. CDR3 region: CASSGDVTSTDTQYF. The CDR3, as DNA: TGCGCCAGCAGCGGGGACGTAACTAGCACAGATACGCAGTATTTT.

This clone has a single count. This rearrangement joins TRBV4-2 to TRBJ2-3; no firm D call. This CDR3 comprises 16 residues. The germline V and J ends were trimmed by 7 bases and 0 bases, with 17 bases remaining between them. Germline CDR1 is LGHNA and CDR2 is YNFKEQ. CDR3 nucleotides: TGTGCCAGCATTCCAGATGTGTGGCGGAGCACAGATACGCAGTATTTT. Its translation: CASIPDVWRSTDTQYF.

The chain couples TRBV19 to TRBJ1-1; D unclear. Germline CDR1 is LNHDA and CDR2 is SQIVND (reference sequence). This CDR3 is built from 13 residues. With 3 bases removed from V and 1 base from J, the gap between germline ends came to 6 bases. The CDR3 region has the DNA TGTGCCAGTAGTATCGACGAGAACACTGAAGCTTTCTTT. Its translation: CASSIDENTEAFF.